This T cell receptor (beta chain) was identified during a study of T cell responses to AZD1222 COVID-19 vaccine. Assay: immunoSEQ multiplex PCR; the TCRdb copy retains only in-frame clones and omits some. The sample table includes about 140,000 clones. The CDR3 is made up of 13 amino acids. Trimming took 9 bases from V and 2 from J, leaving 13 bases between them. CDR1 and CDR2 from the germline V gene are WSHSY and SAAADI. The clonotype comes from an adult in good health. The sample taken for sequencing was peripheral blood. The chain links TRBV10-2 to TRBJ1-1, with D uncertain. Here the CDR3 DNA reads TGCGCCAGTCGAACCCCAGGAAACACTGAAGCTTTCTTT. Translated, it gives CASRTPGNTEAFF.